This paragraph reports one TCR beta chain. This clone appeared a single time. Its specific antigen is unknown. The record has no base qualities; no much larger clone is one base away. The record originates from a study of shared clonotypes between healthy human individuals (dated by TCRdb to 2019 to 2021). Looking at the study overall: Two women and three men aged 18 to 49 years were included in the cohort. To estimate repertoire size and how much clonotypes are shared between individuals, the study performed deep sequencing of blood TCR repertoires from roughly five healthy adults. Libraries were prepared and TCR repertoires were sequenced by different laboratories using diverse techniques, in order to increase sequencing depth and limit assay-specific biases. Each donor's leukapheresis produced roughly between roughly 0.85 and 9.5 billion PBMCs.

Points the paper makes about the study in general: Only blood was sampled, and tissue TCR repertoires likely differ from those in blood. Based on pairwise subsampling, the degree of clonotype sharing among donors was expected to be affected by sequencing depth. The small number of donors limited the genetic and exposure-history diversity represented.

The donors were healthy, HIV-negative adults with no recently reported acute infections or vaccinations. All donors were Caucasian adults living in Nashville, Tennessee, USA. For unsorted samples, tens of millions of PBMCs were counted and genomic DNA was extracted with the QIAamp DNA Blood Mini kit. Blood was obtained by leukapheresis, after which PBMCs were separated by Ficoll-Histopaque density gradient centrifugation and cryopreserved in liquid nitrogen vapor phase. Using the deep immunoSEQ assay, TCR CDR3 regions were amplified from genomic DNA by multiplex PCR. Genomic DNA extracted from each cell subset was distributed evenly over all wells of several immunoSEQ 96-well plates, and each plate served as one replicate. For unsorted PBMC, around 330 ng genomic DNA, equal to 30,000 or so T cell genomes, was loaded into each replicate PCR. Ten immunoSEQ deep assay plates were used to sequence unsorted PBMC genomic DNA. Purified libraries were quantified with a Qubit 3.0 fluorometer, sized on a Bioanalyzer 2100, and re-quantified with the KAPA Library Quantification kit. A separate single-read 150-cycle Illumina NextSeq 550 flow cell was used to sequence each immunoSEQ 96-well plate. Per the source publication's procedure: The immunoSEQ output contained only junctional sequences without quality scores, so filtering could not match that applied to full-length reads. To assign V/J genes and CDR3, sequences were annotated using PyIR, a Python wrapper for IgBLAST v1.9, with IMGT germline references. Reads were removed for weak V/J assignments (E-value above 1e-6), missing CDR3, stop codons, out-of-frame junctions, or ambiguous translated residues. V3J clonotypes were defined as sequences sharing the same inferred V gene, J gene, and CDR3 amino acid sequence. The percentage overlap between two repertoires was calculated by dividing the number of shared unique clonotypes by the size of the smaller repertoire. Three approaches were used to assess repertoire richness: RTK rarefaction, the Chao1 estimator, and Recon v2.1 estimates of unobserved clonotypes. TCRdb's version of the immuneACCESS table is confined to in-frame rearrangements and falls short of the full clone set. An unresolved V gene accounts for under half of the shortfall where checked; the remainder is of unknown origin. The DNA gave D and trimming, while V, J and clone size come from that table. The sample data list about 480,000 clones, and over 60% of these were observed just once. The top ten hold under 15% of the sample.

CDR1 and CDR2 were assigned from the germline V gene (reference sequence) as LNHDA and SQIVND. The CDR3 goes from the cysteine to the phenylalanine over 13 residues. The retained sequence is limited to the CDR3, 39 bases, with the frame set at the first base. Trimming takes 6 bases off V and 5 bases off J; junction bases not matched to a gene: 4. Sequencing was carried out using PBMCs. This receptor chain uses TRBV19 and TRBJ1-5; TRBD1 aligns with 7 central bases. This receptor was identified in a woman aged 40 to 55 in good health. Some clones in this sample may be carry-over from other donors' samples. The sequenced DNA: TGTGCCAGTAGCTCAGGGGGGTATCAGCCCCAGCATTTT. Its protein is CASSSGGYQPQHF.